This T cell receptor (beta chain) was sequenced in a study of T cells in localized non-small cell lung cancer. Study-wide results and limits: Appearance in adjacent lung was seen for a median approximately 60 of the top 100 tumor clones.

The germline CDR1 and CDR2 sequences are SGHVS and FQNEAQ. Trimming at V came to 5 bases and at J to 5 bases, leaving 17 bases not matched to a gene. The CDR3 has 18 residues. Assay: immunoSEQ multiplex PCR; the TCRdb copy retains only in-frame clones and omits some. The table includes approximately 28,000 clones, about 90% detected once. On this clone itself: The antigen remains undetermined.

The chain has TRBV7-8 and TRBJ1-5, with TRBD1 matching over 8 bases. This TCR derives from a woman aged 35-70 years with stage III lung adenocarcinoma. The input for sequencing was peripheral blood mononuclear cells, taken before any cancer treatment. The CDR3 DNA reads as TGTGCCAGCAGCCCTCGACAGGGGAGGAAAATGGGGGATCAGCCCCAGCATTTT. Translated, it gives CASSPRQGRKMGDQPQHF.